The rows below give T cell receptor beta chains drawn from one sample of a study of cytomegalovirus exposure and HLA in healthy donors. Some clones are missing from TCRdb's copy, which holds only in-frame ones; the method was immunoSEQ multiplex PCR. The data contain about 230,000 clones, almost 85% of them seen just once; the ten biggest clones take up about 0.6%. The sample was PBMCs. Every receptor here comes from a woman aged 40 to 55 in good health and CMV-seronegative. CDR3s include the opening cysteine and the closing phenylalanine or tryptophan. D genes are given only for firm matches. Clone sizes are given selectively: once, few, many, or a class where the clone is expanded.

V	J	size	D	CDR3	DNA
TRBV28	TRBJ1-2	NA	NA	CASKANYGYTF	TGTGCCAGCAAAGCGAACTATGGCTACACCTTC
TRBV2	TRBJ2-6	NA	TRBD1	CASSPGTAGANVLTF	TGTGCCAGCAGCCCCGGGACAGCTGGGGCCAACGTCCTGACTTTC
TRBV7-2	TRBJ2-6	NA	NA	CASTLSGANVLTF	TGTGCCAGCACTCTCTCTGGGGCCAACGTCCTGACTTTC
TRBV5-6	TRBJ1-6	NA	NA	CASSAGTANSPLHF	TGTGCCAGCAGCGCGGGGACGGCAAATTCACCCCTCCACTTT
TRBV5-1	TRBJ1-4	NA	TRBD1	CASSVDRGNNEKLFF	TGCGCCAGCAGCGTGGACAGGGGGAATAATGAAAAACTGTTTTTT
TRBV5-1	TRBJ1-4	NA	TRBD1	CASSPGTAYEKLFF	TGCGCCAGCAGTCCCGGGACAGCGTATGAAAAACTGTTTTTT
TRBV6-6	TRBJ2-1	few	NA	CASSATRSSYNEQFF	TGTGCCAGCAGTGCCACACGCAGCTCCTACAATGAGCAGTTCTTC
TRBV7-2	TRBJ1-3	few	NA	CASSLNPQGSGNTIYF	TGTGCCAGCAGCTTGAACCCCCAGGGCTCTGGAAACACCATATATTTT
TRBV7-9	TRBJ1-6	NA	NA	CASSSSAGSNSPLHF	TGTGCCAGCAGCTCCTCGGCGGGTTCGAATTCACCCCTCCACTTT
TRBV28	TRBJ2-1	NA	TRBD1	CASHRDRGPNEQFF	TGTGCCAGCCACCGGGACAGGGGTCCCAATGAGCAGTTCTTC
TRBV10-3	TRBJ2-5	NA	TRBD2	CAISEELAGGPSQETQYF	TGTGCCATCAGTGAGGAGCTAGCGGGGGGGCCATCCCAAGAGACCCAGTACTTC
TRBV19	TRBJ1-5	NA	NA	CASSTGTSHSNQPQHF	TGTGCCAGTAGTACCGGGACATCTCATAGCAATCAGCCCCAGCATTTT
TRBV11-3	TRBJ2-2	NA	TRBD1	CASSGQANTGELFF	TGTGCCAGCAGCGGACAGGCGAACACCGGGGAGCTGTTTTTT
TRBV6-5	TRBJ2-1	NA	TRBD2	CASSYSRTSNEQFF	TGTGCCAGCAGTTACTCCAGGACTAGCAATGAGCAGTTCTTC
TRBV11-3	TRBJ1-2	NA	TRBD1	CASSLQGGYGYTF	TGTGCCAGCAGCTTACAGGGGGGATATGGCTACACCTTC
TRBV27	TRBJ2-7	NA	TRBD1	CASSLGTGGLYEQYF	TGTGCCAGCAGCCTTGGGACAGGGGGCCTCTACGAGCAGTACTTC
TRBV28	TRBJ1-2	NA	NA	CASRWGRANYGYTF	TGTGCCAGCAGGTGGGGCAGGGCGAACTATGGCTACACCTTC
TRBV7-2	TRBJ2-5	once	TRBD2	CASSLSGTSGQETQYF	TGTGCCAGCAGCTTATCGGGGACTAGCGGACAAGAGACCCAGTACTTC
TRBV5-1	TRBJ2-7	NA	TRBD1	CASSLTGSTYEQYF	TGCGCCAGCAGCCTGACAGGGTCAACCTACGAGCAGTACTTC
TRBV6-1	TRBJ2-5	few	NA	CASSFRSSGQETQYF	TGTGCCAGCAGTTTCCGCAGTAGCGGACAAGAGACCCAGTACTTC
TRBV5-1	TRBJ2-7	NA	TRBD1	CASSWGQGVSYEQYF	TGCGCCAGCAGCTGGGGACAGGGGGTTTCCTACGAGCAGTACTTC
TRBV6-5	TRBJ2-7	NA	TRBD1	CASSNDRDFPYEQYF	TGTGCCAGCAGCAACGACAGGGATTTCCCCTACGAGCAGTACTTC
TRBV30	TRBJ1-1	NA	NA	CAWRLGRLTPEAFF	TGTGCCTGGAGACTAGGCAGGTTGACCCCTGAAGCTTTCTTT
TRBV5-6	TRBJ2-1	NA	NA	CASSPGPLNEQFF	TGTGCCAGCAGTCCAGGGCCACTCAATGAGCAGTTCTTC
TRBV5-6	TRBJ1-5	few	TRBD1	CASSTGQGNQPQHF	TGTGCCAGCAGCACAGGACAGGGGAATCAGCCCCAGCATTTT
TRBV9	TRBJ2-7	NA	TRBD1	CASSATGGSYEQYF	TGTGCCAGCAGCGCCACAGGGGGCTCCTACGAGCAGTACTTC
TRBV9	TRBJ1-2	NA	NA	CASSPKGGDYGYTF	TGTGCCAGCAGCCCGAAAGGAGGGGACTATGGCTACACCTTC
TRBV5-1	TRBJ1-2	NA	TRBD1	CASSEQGASYGYTF	TGCGCCAGCAGTGAACAGGGGGCAAGCTATGGCTACACCTTC
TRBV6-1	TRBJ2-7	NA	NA	CASSPSSYEQYF	TGTGCCAGCAGTCCTAGCTCCTACGAGCAGTACTTC
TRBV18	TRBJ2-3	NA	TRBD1	CASSHSGQGAGDTQYF	TGTGCCAGCTCGCATTCGGGACAGGGGGCAGGAGATACGCAGTATTTT
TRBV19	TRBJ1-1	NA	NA	CASMRRNTEAFF	TGTGCCAGTATGCGGCGCAACACTGAAGCTTTCTTT
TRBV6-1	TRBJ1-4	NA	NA	CASSEYSLGGEKLFF	TGTGCCAGCAGTGAATACTCCCTCGGGGGTGAAAAACTGTTTTTT
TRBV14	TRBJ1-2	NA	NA	CASSHHDSKYGYTF	TGTGCCAGCAGCCACCACGACAGCAAATATGGCTACACCTTC
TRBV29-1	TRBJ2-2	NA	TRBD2	CSVVIAGDTGELFF	TGCAGCGTTGTCATAGCGGGGGACACCGGGGAGCTGTTTTTT
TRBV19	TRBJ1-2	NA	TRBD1	CASSPRWTGAYGYTF	TGTGCCAGTAGTCCCCGCTGGACAGGGGCGTATGGCTACACCTTC
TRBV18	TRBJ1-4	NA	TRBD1	CASSSAGGAEKLFF	TGTGCCAGCTCATCAGCAGGGGGCGCGGAAAAACTGTTTTTT
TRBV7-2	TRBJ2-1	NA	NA	CASSLALGGNEQFF	TGTGCCAGCAGCTTAGCGTTAGGAGGTAATGAGCAGTTCTTC
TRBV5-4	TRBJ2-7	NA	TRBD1	CASSPQGANEQYF	TGTGCCAGCAGCCCACAGGGGGCAAACGAGCAGTACTTC
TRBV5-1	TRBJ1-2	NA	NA	CASSLVSQGISNLYGYTF	TGCGCCAGCAGCTTGGTTTCTCAGGGAATATCTAACCTCTATGGCTACACCTTC
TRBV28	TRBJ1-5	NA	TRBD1	CATIRQGGSQPQHF	TGTGCCACCATTCGACAGGGTGGATCGCAGCCCCAGCATTTT
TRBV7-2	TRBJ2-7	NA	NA	CASSQLGTFGKQYF	TGTGCCAGCAGCCAATTGGGGACATTCGGAAAGCAGTACTTC
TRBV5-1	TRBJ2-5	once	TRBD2	CASSPGGSGGQETQYF	TGCGCCAGCAGCCCCGGTGGTAGCGGGGGCCAAGAGACCCAGTACTTC
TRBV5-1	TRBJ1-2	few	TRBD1	CASSLGQGDGYTF	TGCGCCAGCAGCTTGGGACAGGGGGATGGCTACACCTTC
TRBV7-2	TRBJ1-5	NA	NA	CASSLESQGMPQHF	TGTGCCAGCAGCTTAGAATCCCAGGGGATGCCCCAGCATTTT
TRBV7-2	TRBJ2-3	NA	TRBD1	CASSLDRGGQYF	TGTGCCAGCAGTTTGGACAGGGGTGGGCAGTATTTT
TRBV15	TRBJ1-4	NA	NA	CATSRDRTLARNEKLFF	TGTGCCACCAGCAGAGATCGGACACTCGCACGTAATGAAAAACTGTTTTTT